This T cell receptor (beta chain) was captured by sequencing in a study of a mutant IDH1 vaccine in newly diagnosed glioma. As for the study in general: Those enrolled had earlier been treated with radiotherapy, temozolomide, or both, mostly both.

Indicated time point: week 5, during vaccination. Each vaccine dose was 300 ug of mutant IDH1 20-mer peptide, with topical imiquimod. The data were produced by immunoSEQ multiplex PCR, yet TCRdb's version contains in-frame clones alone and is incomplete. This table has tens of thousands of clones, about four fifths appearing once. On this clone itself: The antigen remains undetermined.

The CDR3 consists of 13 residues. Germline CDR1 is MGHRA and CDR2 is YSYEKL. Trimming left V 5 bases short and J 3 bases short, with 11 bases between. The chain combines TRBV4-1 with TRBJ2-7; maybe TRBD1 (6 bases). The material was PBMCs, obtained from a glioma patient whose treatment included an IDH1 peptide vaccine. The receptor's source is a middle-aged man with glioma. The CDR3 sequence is CASSYGQYYEQYF. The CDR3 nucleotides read TGCGCCAGCAGCTACGGACAGTACTACGAGCAGTACTTC.